The 31 T cell receptor beta chains in this list originate from one sample, sequenced in a study of cytomegalovirus exposure and HLA in healthy donors. The PCR used 60 Vbeta and 13 Jbeta primers. Assay used: immunoSEQ multiplex PCR; TCRdb lists only in-frame clones, some missing. The data show more than 80,000 clones, around 76% seen once. The sequenced sample was PBMCs. The receptors derive from a woman aged 45-65 years in good health and CMV-seropositive.

In its sample, this clone was seen once. Germline is not matched at one junction end, which may reflect a read error. In DNA form, the CDR3 reads TGTGCCAGCAGCCCTAACCCGGGACTAGCGGTCACACATACGCAGTATTTT. Amino acids: CASSPNPGLAVTHTQYF. The chain has TRBV5-4 and TRBJ2-3; the match to TRBD2 covers 11 bases. Germline loops: CDR1 SGHNT, CDR2 YYREEE (reference sequence). The CDR3 spans 17 residues. Looking up the rest from reference TRBV5-4 and TRBJ2-3 gives the full variable domain: ETGVTQSPTHLIKTRGQQVTLRCSSQSGHNTVSWYQQALGQGPQFIFQYYREEENGRGNFPPRFSGLQFPNYSSELNVNALELDDSALYLCASSPNPGLAVTHTQYFGPGTRLTVL.

This chain connects TRBV30 to TRBJ2-5; 8 bases are shared with TRBD2. Matching the DNA end better, TRBJ2-7 makes the J call doubtful. This CDR3 is 14 amino acids long. Per germline, CDR1 GTSNPN and CDR2 SVGIG (reference sequence). In DNA, the CDR3 is TGTGCCTGTATTCCACCGGGACTAGTCTACGAGCAGTACTTC. Its translation: CACIPPGLVYEQYF.

The V gene is TRBV28, the J gene TRBJ2-7; the match to TRBD2 covers 8 bases. CDR3 length: 14 amino acids. V was pared by 8 bases and J by 0 bases, with 6 bases of the junction left unmatched. The V gene's germline CDR1 is MDHEN and CDR2 SYDVKM. The CDR3 protein is CASFGGGSSYEQYF. In DNA, the CDR3 is TGTGCCAGCTTTGGCGGGGGGAGCTCCTACGAGCAGTACTTC.

This chain connects TRBV19 to TRBJ1-6, with a weak D call TRBD1 (6 bases). The CDR3 is 13 residues long. The germline CDR1 and CDR2 sequences are LNHDA and SQIVND (reference sequence). V was cut by 5 bases and J by 8 bases, with 10 bases left in between. This CDR3 is CASSSPGDSPLHF. The CDR3 nucleotides read TGTGCCAGTAGTTCGCCAGGGGATTCACCCCTCCACTTT. Together with reference TRBV19 and TRBJ1-6, the CDR3 gives the full variable domain: DGGITQSPKYLFRKEGQNVTLSCEQNLNHDAMYWYRQDPGQGLRLIYYSQIVNDFQKGDIAEGYSVSREKKESFPLTVTSAQKNPTAFYLCASSSPGDSPLHFGNGTRLTVT.

V usage is TRBV28 and J usage is TRBJ1-4; 9 bases fit TRBD1. Losses at the gene ends were 6 bases for V and 3 bases for J; bases not matched to a gene: 5. The CDR3 covers 15 residues. Germline lookup yields CDR1 MDHEN and CDR2 SYDVKM. CDR3 loop: CASRETGGPNEKLFF. CDR3 nucleotide sequence: TGTGCCAGCAGGGAAACAGGGGGCCCTAATGAAAAACTGTTTTTT.

The V and J genes are TRBV28 and TRBJ1-2, with TRBD1 matching 7 bases. Germline loops: CDR1 MDHEN, CDR2 SYDVKM. CDR3 size: 16 residues. The J segment lost 2 bases and the V segment lost 2 bases, leaving 8 bases of the junction unmatched. Here the CDR3 DNA reads TGTGCCAGCAGTTTACTAGCGGGACAGATAAACTATGGCTACACCTTC. Protein product: CASSLLAGQINYGYTF.

The gene calls are TRBV6-1 and TRBJ1-6, with a weak D call TRBD1 (5 bases). The CDR3 covers 15 residues. The V gene's germline CDR1 is MNHNS and CDR2 SASEGT. V was pared by 5 bases and J by 3 bases, with 11 bases between. CDR3 loop: CASSSDRIYNSPLHF. The CDR3 coding sequence is TGTGCCAGCAGTTCCGACAGAATCTATAATTCACCCCTCCACTTT.

This clone was found a few times. The gene calls are TRBV6-1 and TRBJ1-2, with TRBD1 matching 10 bases. V trimming: 8 bases; J trimming: 6 bases; junction bases outside the gene matches: 12. The CDR3 is 15 residues long. Germline CDR1 reads MNHNS; CDR2 reads SASEGT. The CDR3 DNA sequence: TGTGCCAGCGGACCGGGACAGGGGATAGTACATGGCTACACCTTC. Translation gives CASGPGQGIVHGYTF.

J is TRBJ2-2 and V is TRBV5-1, with D tentatively TRBD2 (5 bases). V dropped 0 bases and J dropped 2 bases, with 8 bases sitting between them. Germline V gene lookup returns CDR1 SGHRS and CDR2 YFSETQ. This CDR3 has 15 amino acids. DNA of the CDR3: TGCGCCAGCAGCTTGGAAGCGGTTAACACCGGGGAGCTGTTTTTT. This sequence encodes CASSLEAVNTGELFF.

This chain uses TRBV6-6 with TRBJ1-6; D uncertain. Germline CDR1 is MNHNY and CDR2 is SVGAGI (reference sequence). V was pared by 6 bases and J by 9 bases, with 12 bases between. The CDR3 covers 13 residues. The CDR3 is CASSTGSTSPLHF. Here the CDR3 DNA reads TGTGCCAGCAGCACCGGGTCCACTTCACCCCTCCACTTT.

The chain combines TRBV30 with TRBJ1-4; D is uncertain. The CDR3 is made up of 13 amino acids. Trimming stripped 1 base from V and 14 bases from J, with 17 bases between. CDR1 and CDR2 (germline): GTSNPN, SVGIG (reference sequence). CDR3 residues: CAWSAPFLRGLFF. The DNA of the CDR3 is TGTGCCTGGAGTGCCCCATTCCTCAGAGGGCTGTTTTTT.

The chain joins TRBV6-1 to TRBJ1-2, with TRBD1 identical over 8 bases. CDR1 is MNHNS, CDR2 SASEGT, per germline. J lost 5 bases, V lost 7 bases, and 6 bases had no gene match. CDR3 length: 13 amino acids. This chain's CDR3 is CASKPGGWYGYTF. Here the CDR3 DNA reads TGTGCCAGCAAGCCAGGGGGCTGGTATGGCTACACCTTC.

This sequence joins TRBV6-5 and TRBJ1-5; D uncertain. With 0 bases removed from V and 9 bases from J, the gap between germline ends came to 9 bases. The CDR3 contains 13 residues. Germline values: CDR1 MNHEY, CDR2 SVGAGI. CDR3 region: CASSYSYGRPQHF. The CDR3 nucleotides are TGTGCCAGCAGTTACTCCTACGGTCGGCCCCAGCATTTT.

The chain couples TRBV28 to TRBJ1-1; possible D gene TRBD1, 5 bases. This CDR3 has 12 amino acids. Germline V gives CDR1 MDHEN, CDR2 SYDVKM. V shed 6 bases and J shed 10 bases, with 15 bases lying between them. The CDR3 region has the DNA TGTGCCAGCAGGGACGGGGGAAGAGGAGCTTTCTTT. This sequence encodes CASRDGGRGAFF.

This clone appeared a few times. Here the CDR3 reads CASSLGGEVHGYTF. The CDR3 coding sequence is TGCGCCAGCAGCTTGGGAGGGGAGGTACATGGCTACACCTTC. This chain links TRBV5-1 with TRBJ1-2; a weak D match, TRBD1 (5 bases). V was clipped by 0 bases and J by 6 bases, with 12 bases between them. The germline V gene encodes CDR1 SGHRS and CDR2 YFSETQ. The length of the CDR3 is 14 residues.

The J gene is TRBJ1-1, the V gene TRBV7-3, with a tentative D call TRBD1 (6 bases). The CDR3 length is 15 residues. With 5 bases removed from V and 3 bases from J, the gap between germline ends came to 16 bases. CDR1 SGHTA and CDR2 FQGTGA come from the germline V gene. This CDR3 is CASSVILGAYTEAFF. In nucleotides, the CDR3 is TGTGCCAGCAGCGTTATATTGGGGGCTTACACTGAAGCTTTCTTT.

This chain links TRBV30 with TRBJ1-1; 8 bases match TRBD1. The CDR3 has 15 amino acids. CDR1 and CDR2 from the germline V gene are GTSNPN and SVGIG (reference sequence). The V gene end was trimmed by 2 bases and the J gene end by 2 bases; junction bases not matched to a gene: 7. Here the CDR3 DNA reads TGTGCCTGGAGTACCCACAGGGGGACCAACACTGAAGCTTTCTTT. The encoded protein is CAWSTHRGTNTEAFF.

This sequence joins TRBV19 and TRBJ2-1; 8 positions agree with TRBD1. CDR1 and CDR2 (germline): LNHDA, SQIVND (reference sequence). The CDR3 loop spans 15 amino acids. The trim removed 4 bases at V and 8 bases at J, leaving 10 bases unmatched. The DNA for the CDR3 is TGTGCCAGTAGTACCGGAAGACAGGGGTGGCATGAGCAGTTCTTC. Its translation is CASSTGRQGWHEQFF.

V is TRBV29-1 and J is TRBJ1-5; possible D gene TRBD1, 5 bases. The CDR3 sequence is 12 residues long. Germline CDR1 SQVTM, CDR2 ANQGSEA. V dropped 3 bases and J dropped 11 bases, with 14 bases sitting between them. CDR3 DNA sequence: TGCAGCGTTGAGGGGACCCGGGGGACCCAGCATTTT. Translating it yields CSVEGTRGTQHF.

This clone was recorded a few times. Other DNA sequences in the sample encode the same CDR3. V and J are TRBV30 and TRBJ2-3; TRBD1 is a possible D gene (5 bases). Germline V gives CDR1 GTSNPN, CDR2 SVGIG (reference sequence). V gave up 0 bases and J gave up 4 bases, with 8 bases separating them. This CDR3 has 13 amino acids. CDR3 nucleotide sequence: TGTGCCTGGAGTGTACGCAGGGCAGATACGCAGTATTTT. It translates to CAWSVRRADTQYF.

The chain carries TRBV19 and TRBJ1-1; D unclear. CDR3 length: 14 residues. Trimming took off 7 bases at V and 1 base at J, with 13 bases between the two ends. Germline CDR1 and CDR2: LNHDA and SQIVND (reference sequence). The CDR3 nucleotides read TGTGCCAGTACCCCCTTGAGGGAGAACACTGAAGCTTTCTTT. Its protein is CASTPLRENTEAFF.

This chain links TRBV5-6 with TRBJ2-1; 12 positions match TRBD2. The J segment lost 5 bases and the V segment lost 0 bases, leaving 6 bases of the junction unmatched. The CDR3 consists of 17 residues. The germline V gene encodes CDR1 SGHDT and CDR2 YYEEEE. In nucleotides, the CDR3 is TGTGCCAGCAGCTTGGCATCTAGCGGGGGGGCCCACAATGAGCAGTTCTTC. Amino acid sequence: CASSLASSGGAHNEQFF.

The rearrangement links TRBV30 to TRBJ2-5; 7 bases line up with TRBD1. CDR1 and CDR2 from the germline V gene are GTSNPN and SVGIG (reference sequence). The CDR3 is made up of 13 amino acids. The J segment lost 6 bases and the V segment lost 0 bases, leaving 4 bases of the junction unmatched. CDR3 DNA sequence: TGTGCCTGGAGTGTACAGGGGACGAAGACCCAGTACTTC. Amino acids: CAWSVQGTKTQYF.

The genes are TRBV5-1 and TRBJ1-4; TRBD1 might be the D (5 bases). In germline, CDR1 is SGHRS, CDR2 YFSETQ. The CDR3 is 15 amino acids. V shed 0 bases and J shed 8 bases, with 14 bases lying between them. The CDR3 bases are TGCGCCAGCAGCTTGGCGCCAGGGCAAGGCGAAAAACTGTTTTTT. Residues: CASSLAPGQGEKLFF. Full variable domain (rest looked up from reference TRBV5-1 and TRBJ1-4): KAGVTQTPRYLIKTRGQQVTLSCSPISGHRSVSWYQQTPGQGLQFLFEYFSETQRNKGNFPGRFSGRQFSNSRSEMNVSTLELGDSALYLCASSLAPGQGEKLFFGSGTQLSVL.

The chain combines TRBV23-1 with TRBJ2-7, with 7 bases that match TRBD1. TRBV23-1 is given ORF status, its function remaining uncertain. The V gene end was trimmed by 7 bases and the J gene end by 2 bases; junction bases not matched to a gene: 11. The CDR3 loop spans 15 amino acids. Written as DNA, the CDR3 is TGCGCCAGCATAAGACATCGGGACAGCCCCTACGAGCAGTACTTC. Translated: CASIRHRDSPYEQYF.

The chain couples TRBV11-2 to TRBJ2-7, with 8 bases identical to TRBD1. This CDR3 has 15 amino acids. Trimming removed 3 bases from V and 0 bases from J; junction bases left unmatched: 4. Germline assignment: CDR1 SGHAT and CDR2 FQNNGV. CDR3 DNA sequence: TGTGCCAGCAGCTTTGGGACAGGAAGCTCCTACGAGCAGTACTTC. This codes for CASSFGTGSSYEQYF.

CDR3 region: CASSAIALANSPLHF. The CDR3, as DNA: TGTGCCAGCAGTGCAATTGCTCTGGCAAATTCACCCCTCCACTTT. This chain uses TRBV6-4 with TRBJ1-6; unclear D gene. V was shortened by 4 bases and J by 7 bases, with 14 bases between the two germline ends. Germline V gives CDR1 MRHNA, CDR2 SNTAGT. This CDR3 has 15 residues.

The rearrangement joins TRBV28 to TRBJ2-1, with D possibly being TRBD2 (6 bases). The ends were cut back, 5 bases at V and 7 bases at J, with 42 bases in the middle. Germline CDR1 and CDR2: MDHEN and SYDVKM. This CDR3 has 23 amino acids. CDR3 region: CASSPLLSRGSSAGLPSMNEQFF. CDR3 bases: TGTGCCAGCAGTCCCCTCCTCAGTCGAGGCTCTAGCGCGGGTCTCCCCTCCATGAATGAGCAGTTCTTC.

The CDR3 region is CASSRTSGGALETQYF. The CDR3 DNA follows: TGTGCCAGTAGTAGGACTAGCGGGGGGGCCTTGGAGACCCAGTACTTC. This rearrangement joins TRBV19 to TRBJ2-5; 15 bases line up with TRBD2. Trimming removed 4 bases from V and 5 bases from J; junction bases left unmatched: 5. The CDR3 runs 16 residues. CDR1 and CDR2 (germline): LNHDA, SQIVND (reference sequence).

This clone has more than one count but fewer than ten. The V call is TRBV6-5, the J call TRBJ1-6; 7 nucleotides line up with TRBD1. Germline CDR1 reads MNHEY; CDR2 reads SVGAGI. V trimming: 0 bases; J trimming: 7 bases; junction bases outside the gene matches: 6. The CDR3 has 16 amino acids. CDR3 in DNA: TGTGCCAGCAGTTACTCCTTCGACAGGGACAATTCACCCCTCCACTTT. Translating gives CASSYSFDRDNSPLHF.

The chain employs TRBV7-2 and TRBJ1-1, with 7 bases that match TRBD1. The CDR3 sequence is 15 residues long. Germline loops: CDR1 SGHTA, CDR2 FQGNSA. The J segment lost 3 bases and the V segment lost 7 bases, leaving 11 bases of the junction unmatched. The CDR3 DNA reads TGTGCCAGCACCCTAGTTGGAGGGGGCTACACTGAAGCTTTCTTT. It translates to CASTLVGGGYTEAFF.